Given below is one T cell receptor (beta chain) in context. These data originate in a study of blood T cells in healthy people across ages. Germline V CDR1 and CDR2: KGHSH, LQKENI. The CDR3 consists of 16 residues. J was trimmed by 3 bases and V by 3 bases; bases with no gene match: 7. The second PCR ran about 6 to 12 cycles with a sample-barcoded 5' primer and J-beta primers. TCRdb independently ran MiXCR on the 5' RACE reads; one entry per CDR3 protein. The repertoire holds some 1.6 million distinct CDR3 sequences, about 32% seen once, with around 10% in the top ten. The TCR sequence derives from a woman in her twenties or thirties in good health. Sequenced material: blood. The rearrangement links TRBV18 to TRBJ1-1; 10 nucleotides agree with TRBD1. CDR3 DNA: TGTGCCAGCTCACCGTCATTGGGACAGGGGTACACTGAAGCTTTCTTT. It is translated as CASSPSLGQGYTEAFF.